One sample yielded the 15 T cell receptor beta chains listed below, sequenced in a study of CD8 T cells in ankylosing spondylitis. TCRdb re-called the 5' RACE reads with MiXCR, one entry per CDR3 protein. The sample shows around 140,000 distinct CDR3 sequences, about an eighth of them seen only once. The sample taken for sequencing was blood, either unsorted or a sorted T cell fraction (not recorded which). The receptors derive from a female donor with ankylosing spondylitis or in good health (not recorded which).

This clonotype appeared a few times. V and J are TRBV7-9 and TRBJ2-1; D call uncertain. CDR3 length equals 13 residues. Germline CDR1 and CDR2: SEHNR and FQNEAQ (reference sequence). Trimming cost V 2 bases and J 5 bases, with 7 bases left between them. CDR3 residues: CASSLRRHNEQFF. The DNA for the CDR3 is TGTGCCAGCAGCTTACGGAGACACAATGAGCAGTTCTTC.

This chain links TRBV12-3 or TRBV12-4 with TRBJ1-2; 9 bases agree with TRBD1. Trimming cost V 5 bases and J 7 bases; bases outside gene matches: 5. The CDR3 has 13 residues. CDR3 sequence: CASSAQTGGGYTF. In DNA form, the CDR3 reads TGTGCCAGCAGTGCCCAGACAGGGGGTGGCTACACCTTC.

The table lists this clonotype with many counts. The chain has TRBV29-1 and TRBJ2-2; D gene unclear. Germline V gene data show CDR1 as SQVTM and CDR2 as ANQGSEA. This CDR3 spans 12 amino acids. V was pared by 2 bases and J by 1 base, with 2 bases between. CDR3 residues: CSVEWNTGELFF. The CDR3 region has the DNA TGCAGCGTTGAATGGAACACCGGGGAGCTGTTTTTT.

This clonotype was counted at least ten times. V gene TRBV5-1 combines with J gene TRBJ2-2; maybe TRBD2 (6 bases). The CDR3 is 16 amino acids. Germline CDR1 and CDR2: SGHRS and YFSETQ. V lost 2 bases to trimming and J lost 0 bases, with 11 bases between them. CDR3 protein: CASSFSGGANTGELFF. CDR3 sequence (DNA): TGCGCCAGCAGCTTTTCCGGGGGAGCGAACACCGGGGAGCTGTTTTTT.

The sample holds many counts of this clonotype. The CDR3 DNA follows: TGCAGTGCTATGAAGGGCCATGGGGGGAACACTGAAGCTTTCTTT. This encodes CSAMKGHGGNTEAFF. The rearrangement joins TRBV20-1 to TRBJ1-1, with D perhaps TRBD1 (5 bases). CDR3 length: 15 amino acids. The germline V gene encodes CDR1 DFQATT and CDR2 SNEGSKA (reference sequence). The germline V and J ends were trimmed by 4 bases and 1 base, with 16 bases remaining between them.

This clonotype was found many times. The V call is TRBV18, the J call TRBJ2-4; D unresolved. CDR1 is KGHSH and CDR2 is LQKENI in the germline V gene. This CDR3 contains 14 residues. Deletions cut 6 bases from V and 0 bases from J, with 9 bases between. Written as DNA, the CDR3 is TGTGCCAGCTCCCCTAGAGTAGCCAAAAACATTCAGTACTTC. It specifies CASSPRVAKNIQYF.

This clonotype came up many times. CDR3 sequence reads: CASSARDSSTDTQYF. Here the CDR3 DNA reads TGTGCCAGCAGCGCGAGGGATTCTAGCACAGATACGCAGTATTTT. This chain joins TRBV7-7 and TRBJ2-3, with D possibly being TRBD2 (5 bases). Germline assignment: CDR1 SSHAT and CDR2 FNYEAQ (reference sequence). The CDR3 is 15 amino acids. The V end was cut by 5 bases, the J end by 0 bases, with 12 bases between. Looking up the rest from reference TRBV7-7 and TRBJ2-3 gives the full variable domain: GAGVSQSPRYKVTKRGQDVTLRCDPISSHATLYWYQQALGQGPEFLTYFNYEAQPDKSGLPSDRFSAERPEGSISTLTIQRTEQRDSAMYRCASSARDSSTDTQYFGPGTRLTVL.

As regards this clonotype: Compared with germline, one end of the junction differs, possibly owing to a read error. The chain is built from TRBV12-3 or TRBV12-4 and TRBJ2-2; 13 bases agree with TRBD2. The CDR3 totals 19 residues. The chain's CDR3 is CACSARLAGGVVETGELFF. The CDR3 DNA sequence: TGTGCCTGCAGTGCAAGACTAGCGGGAGGAGTTGTAGAAACCGGGGAGCTGTTTTTT.

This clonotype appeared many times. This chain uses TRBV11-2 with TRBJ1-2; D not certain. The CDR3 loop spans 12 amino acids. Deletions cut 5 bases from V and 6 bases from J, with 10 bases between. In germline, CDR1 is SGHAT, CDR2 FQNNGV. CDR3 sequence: CASSTLKDGYTF. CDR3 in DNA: TGTGCCAGCAGCACTCTTAAGGATGGCTACACCTTC.

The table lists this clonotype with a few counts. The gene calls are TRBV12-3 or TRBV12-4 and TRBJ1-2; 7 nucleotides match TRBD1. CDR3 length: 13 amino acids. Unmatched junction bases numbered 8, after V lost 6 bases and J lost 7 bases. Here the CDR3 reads CASRRQGGIGYTF. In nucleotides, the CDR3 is TGTGCCAGCAGAAGACAGGGAGGGATTGGCTACACCTTC.

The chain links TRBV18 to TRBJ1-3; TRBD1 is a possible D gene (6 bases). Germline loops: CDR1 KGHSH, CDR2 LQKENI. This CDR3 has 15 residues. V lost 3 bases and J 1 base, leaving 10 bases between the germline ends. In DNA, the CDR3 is TGTGCCAGCTCACCGAACAGGGATTCTGGAAACACCATATATTTT. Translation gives CASSPNRDSGNTIYF.

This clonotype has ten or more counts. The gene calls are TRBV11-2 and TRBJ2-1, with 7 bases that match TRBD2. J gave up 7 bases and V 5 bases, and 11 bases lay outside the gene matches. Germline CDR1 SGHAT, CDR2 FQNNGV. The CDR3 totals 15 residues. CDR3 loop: CASSHRLASGNEQFF. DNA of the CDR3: TGTGCCAGCAGCCACCGACTAGCCTCCGGGAATGAGCAGTTCTTC.

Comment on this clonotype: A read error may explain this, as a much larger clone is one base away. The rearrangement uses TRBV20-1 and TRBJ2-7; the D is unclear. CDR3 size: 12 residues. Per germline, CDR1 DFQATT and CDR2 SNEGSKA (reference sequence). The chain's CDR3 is CSASEATYEQSF. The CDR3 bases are TGCAGTGCTTCTGAGGCGACCTACGAGCAGTCCTTC.

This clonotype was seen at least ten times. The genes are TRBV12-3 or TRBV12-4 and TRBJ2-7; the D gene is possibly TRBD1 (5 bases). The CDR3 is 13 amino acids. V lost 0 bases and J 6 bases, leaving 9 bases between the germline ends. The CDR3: CASSLAGHGEQYF. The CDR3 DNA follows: TGTGCCAGCAGTTTAGCTGGACATGGCGAGCAGTACTTC.

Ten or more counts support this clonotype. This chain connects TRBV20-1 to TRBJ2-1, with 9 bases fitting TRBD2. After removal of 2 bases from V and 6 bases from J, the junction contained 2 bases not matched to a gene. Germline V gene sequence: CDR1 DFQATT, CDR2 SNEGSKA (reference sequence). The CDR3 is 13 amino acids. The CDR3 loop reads CSARLAGTNEQFF. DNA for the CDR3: TGCAGTGCTAGACTAGCGGGGACCAATGAGCAGTTCTTC.